The source of this TCR beta chain is a study of technical replicates of blood from a few donors. Sequencing used immunoSEQ multiplex PCR; TCRdb keeps in-frame clones, though not all of them. The data hold tens of thousands of clones, with just under 95% observed a single time. The CDR3 is made up of 14 amino acids. V gave up 6 bases and J gave up 6 bases; unmatched junction bases: 10. Per germline, CDR1 SQVTM and CDR2 ANQGSEA. This chain joins TRBV29-1 and TRBJ2-1, with 8 bases fitting TRBD1. Sequencing was carried out using T cells isolated from PBMCs. This receptor was identified in a human donor in good health. The CDR3 DNA sequence: TGCAGCGTGGACGACAGGGGTTTGGGCAATGAGCAGTTCTTC. Translating it yields CSVDDRGLGNEQFF.